This TCR beta chain was observed in a study of response to subunit inactivated influenza vaccine. This clonotype was recorded at least ten times. The CDR3 length is 15 residues. Germline lookup yields CDR1 SGHTA and CDR2 FQGTGA. V lost 7 bases and J lost 0, with 16 bases in between. TCRdb recomputed calls from the RT-PCR reads with MiXCR, one row per CDR3 protein. The sample has about 700,000 distinct CDR3 sequences, more than 11% seen once; the top ten hold approximately 6.5%. The source was PBMCs from blood, collected approximately 15 days before vaccination. The genes are TRBV7-3 and TRBJ2-7; D perhaps matches TRBD2 (6 bases). The sequence was obtained from a man aged 50 or older who received an inactivated influenza vaccine. The CDR3 nucleotides are TGTGCCAGCACCCTCGAATCTAGCGACTCCTACGAGCAGTACTTC. It translates to CASTLESSDSYEQYF.